This TCR beta chain came from a study of CD8+CD57+ T cells in acquired aplastic anemia. Study observations and caveats: Common to patients and controls were 25 to 30 CD8+ CDR3 sequences.

Looked up from germline, CDR1 is SQVTM and CDR2 is ANQGSEA. Losses at the gene ends were 6 bases for V and 2 bases for J; bases not matched to a gene: 6. CDR3 length equals 14 residues. Profiling that covered TCR beta VDJ and CDR3 relied on genomic DNA as its template. TCRdb redid the calling of the reads with MiXCR, one entry per CDR3 protein. The data show approximately 59,000 distinct CDR3 sequences, about 56% seen once. Remarks on this clonotype: Its matching antigen is unknown.

The sequenced patients had an expansion of CD8+CD57+ cells seen by flow cytometry. Sampling of blood occurred while the patients had still received no therapy. V is TRBV29-1 and J is TRBJ2-3; 9 bases agree with TRBD1. This clonotype was sampled from a human donor with aplastic anemia. The material sequenced was sorted CD4+, CD8+, or CD8+CD57+ T cells (not recorded which) from PBMCs. In nucleotides, the CDR3 is TGCAGCGTCGGACAGGGGCGAGACACAGATACGCAGTATTTT. The encoded protein is CSVGQGRDTDTQYF.